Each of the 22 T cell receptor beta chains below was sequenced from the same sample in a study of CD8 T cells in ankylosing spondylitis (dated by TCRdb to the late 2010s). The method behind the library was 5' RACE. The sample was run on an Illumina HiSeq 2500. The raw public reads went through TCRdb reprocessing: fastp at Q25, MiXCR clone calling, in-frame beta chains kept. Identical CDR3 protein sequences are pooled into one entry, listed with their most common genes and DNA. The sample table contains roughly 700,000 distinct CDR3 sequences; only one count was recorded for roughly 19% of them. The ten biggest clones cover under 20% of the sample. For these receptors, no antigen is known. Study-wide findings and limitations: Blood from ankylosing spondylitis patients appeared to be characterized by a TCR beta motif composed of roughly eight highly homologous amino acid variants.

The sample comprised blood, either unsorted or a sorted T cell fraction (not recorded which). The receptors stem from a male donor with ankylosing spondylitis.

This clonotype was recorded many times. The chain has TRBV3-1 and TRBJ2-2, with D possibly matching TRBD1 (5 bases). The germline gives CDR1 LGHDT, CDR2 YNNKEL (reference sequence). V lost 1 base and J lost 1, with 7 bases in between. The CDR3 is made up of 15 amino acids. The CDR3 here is CASSQVGRNTGELFF. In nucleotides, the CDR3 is TGTGCCAGCAGCCAAGTGGGGCGGAACACCGGGGAGCTGTTTTTT.

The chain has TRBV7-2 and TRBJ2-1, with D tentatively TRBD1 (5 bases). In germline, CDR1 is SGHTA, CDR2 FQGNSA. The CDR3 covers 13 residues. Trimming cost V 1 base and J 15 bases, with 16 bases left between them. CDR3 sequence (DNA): TGTGCCAGCAGCTTAGAGGCATGGGGCTTTCGGTTCTTC. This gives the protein CASSLEAWGFRFF.

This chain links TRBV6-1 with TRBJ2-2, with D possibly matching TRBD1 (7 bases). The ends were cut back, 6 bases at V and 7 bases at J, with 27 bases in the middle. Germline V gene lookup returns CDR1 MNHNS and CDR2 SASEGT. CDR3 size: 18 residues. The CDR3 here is CASSKRPTGTGAGGELFF. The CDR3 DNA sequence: TGTGCCAGCAGCAAACGACCGACAGGGACGGGAGCGGGCGGGGAGCTGTTTTTT.

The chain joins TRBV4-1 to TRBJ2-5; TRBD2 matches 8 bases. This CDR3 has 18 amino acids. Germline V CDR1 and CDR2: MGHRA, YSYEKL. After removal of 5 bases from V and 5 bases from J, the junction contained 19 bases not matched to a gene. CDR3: CASSSSPPTSGSRETQYF. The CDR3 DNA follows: TGCGCCAGCAGCTCGTCCCCTCCAACCAGCGGGAGTAGGGAGACCCAGTACTTC.

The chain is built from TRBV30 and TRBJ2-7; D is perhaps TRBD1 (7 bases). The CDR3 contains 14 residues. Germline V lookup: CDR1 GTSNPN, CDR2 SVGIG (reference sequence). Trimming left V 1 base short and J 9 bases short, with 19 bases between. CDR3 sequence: CAWSGGTVLRGQYF. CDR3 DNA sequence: TGTGCCTGGAGTGGCGGGACAGTACTACGAGGGCAGTACTTC.

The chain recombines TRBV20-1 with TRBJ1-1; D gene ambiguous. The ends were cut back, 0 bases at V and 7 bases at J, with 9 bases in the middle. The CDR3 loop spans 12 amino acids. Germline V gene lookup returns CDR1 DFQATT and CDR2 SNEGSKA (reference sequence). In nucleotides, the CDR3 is TGCAGTGCTAGAGATCGGCCAGTTGAAGCTTTCTTT. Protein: CSARDRPVEAFF.

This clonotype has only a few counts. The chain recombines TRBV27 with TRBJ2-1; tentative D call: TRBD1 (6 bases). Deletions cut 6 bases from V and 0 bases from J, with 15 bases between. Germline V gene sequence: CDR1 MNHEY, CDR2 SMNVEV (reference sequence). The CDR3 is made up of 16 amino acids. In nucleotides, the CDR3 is TGTGCCAGCAGCCAAGGCAGGACAGTCTCCTACAATGAGCAGTTCTTC. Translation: CASSQGRTVSYNEQFF.

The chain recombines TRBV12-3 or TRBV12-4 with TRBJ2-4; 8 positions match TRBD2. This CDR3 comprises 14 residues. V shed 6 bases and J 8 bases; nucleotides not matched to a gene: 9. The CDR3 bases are TGTGCCAGCAGGGATAGCGGGATGATAGACATTCAGTACTTC. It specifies CASRDSGMIDIQYF.

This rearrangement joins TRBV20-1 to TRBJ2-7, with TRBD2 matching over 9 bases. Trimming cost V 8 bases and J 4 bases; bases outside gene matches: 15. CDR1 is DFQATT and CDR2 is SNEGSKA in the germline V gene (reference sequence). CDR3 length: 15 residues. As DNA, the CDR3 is TGCAGTTCTCGACTAGCGGATGGGCCCCCTTACGAGCAGTACTTC. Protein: CSSRLADGPPYEQYF.

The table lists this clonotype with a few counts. The CDR3 nucleotides are TGTGCCAGCAGTTCCCGGGACAGGGAGACAGATACGCAGTATTTT. Translating gives CASSSRDRETDTQYF. The gene calls are TRBV12-3 or TRBV12-4 and TRBJ2-3; 9 nucleotides agree with TRBD1. The CDR3 runs 15 residues. V was clipped by 4 bases and J by 3 bases; unmatched bases: 5.

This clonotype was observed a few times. The CDR3 nucleotides read TGTGCCAGCATCCCGGCAATGGGAACATCTAGCACAGATACGCAGTATTTT. This gives the protein CASIPAMGTSSTDTQYF. The chain combines TRBV12-3 or TRBV12-4 with TRBJ2-3; D is uncertain. The V end was cut by 7 bases, the J end by 0 bases, with 20 bases between. The CDR3 length is 17 residues.

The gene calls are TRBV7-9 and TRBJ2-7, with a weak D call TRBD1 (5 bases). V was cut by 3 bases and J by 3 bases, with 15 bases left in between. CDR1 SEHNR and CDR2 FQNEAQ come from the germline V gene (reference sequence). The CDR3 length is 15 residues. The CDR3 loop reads CASSFNSPGNYEQYF. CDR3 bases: TGTGCCAGCAGCTTTAATAGTCCAGGGAACTACGAGCAGTACTTC.

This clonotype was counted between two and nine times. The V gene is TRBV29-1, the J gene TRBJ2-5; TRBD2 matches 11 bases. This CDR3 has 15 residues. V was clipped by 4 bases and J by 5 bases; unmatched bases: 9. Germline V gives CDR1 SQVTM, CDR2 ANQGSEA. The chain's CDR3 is CSVGLAGTSGETQYF. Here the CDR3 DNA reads TGCAGCGTTGGACTAGCGGGGACCAGCGGGGAGACCCAGTACTTC.

The CDR3 DNA is TGTGCCAGCGGCGTTACGGGGACCCCGGGGACCGGGGAGCTGTTTTTT. This encodes CASGVTGTPGTGELFF. J is TRBJ2-2 and V is TRBV28, with D perhaps TRBD1 or TRBD2 (5 bases each). CDR1 and CDR2 from the germline V gene are MDHEN and SYDVKM. The CDR3 is 16 amino acids. V shed 8 bases and J shed 5 bases, with 21 bases lying between them.

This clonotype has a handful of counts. The CDR3 region has the DNA TGTGCCAGCAGCCCTCATAGCGGGAGGGCCTGGGAGACCCAGTACTTC. This encodes CASSPHSGRAWETQYF. The chain recombines TRBV28 with TRBJ2-5, with TRBD2 identical over 11 bases. The CDR3 extends over 16 amino acids. Germline V gene data show CDR1 as MDHEN and CDR2 as SYDVKM. V gave up 6 bases and J gave up 5 bases; unmatched junction bases: 11.

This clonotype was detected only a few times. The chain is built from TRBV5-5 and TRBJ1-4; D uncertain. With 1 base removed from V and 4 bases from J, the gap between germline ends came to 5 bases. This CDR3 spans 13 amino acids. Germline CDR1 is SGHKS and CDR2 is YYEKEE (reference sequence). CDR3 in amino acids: CASSLWINEKLFF. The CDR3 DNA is TGTGCCAGCAGCTTGTGGATTAATGAAAAACTGTTTTTT.

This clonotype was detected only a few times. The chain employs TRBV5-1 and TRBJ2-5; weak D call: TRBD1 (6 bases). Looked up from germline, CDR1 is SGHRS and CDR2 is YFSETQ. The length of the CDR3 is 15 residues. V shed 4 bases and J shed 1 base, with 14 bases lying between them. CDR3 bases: TGCGCCAGCAGCACCTGGACAGCGACCCAAGAGACCCAGTACTTC. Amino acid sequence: CASSTWTATQETQYF.

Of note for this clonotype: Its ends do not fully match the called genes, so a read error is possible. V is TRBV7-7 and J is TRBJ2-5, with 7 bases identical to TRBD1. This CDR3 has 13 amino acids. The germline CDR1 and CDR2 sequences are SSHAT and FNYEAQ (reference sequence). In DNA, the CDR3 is TGTGCCAGCAGCCGGACAGGCCAAGAGTCCCAGTACTTC. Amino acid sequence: CASSRTGQESQYF.

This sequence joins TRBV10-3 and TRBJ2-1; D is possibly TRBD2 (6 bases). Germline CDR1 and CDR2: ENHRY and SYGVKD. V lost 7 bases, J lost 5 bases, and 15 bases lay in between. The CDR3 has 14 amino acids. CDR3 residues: CAIKGGGTHNEQFF. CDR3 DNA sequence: TGTGCCATCAAAGGAGGCGGGACCCACAATGAGCAGTTCTTC.

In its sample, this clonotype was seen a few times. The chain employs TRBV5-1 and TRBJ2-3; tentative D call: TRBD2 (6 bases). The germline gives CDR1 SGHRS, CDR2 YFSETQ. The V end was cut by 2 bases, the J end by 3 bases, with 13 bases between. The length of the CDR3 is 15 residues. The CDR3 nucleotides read TGCGCCAGCAGCTTCACAGCGGGCCCTACAGATACGCAGTATTTT. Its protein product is CASSFTAGPTDTQYF.

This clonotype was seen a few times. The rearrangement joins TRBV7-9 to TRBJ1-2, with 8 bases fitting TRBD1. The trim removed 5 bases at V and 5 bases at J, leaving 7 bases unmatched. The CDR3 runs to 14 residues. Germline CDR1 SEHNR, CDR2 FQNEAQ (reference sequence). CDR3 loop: CASSPAGGGYGYTF. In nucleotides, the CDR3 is TGTGCCAGCAGCCCCGCAGGGGGCGGATATGGCTACACCTTC.

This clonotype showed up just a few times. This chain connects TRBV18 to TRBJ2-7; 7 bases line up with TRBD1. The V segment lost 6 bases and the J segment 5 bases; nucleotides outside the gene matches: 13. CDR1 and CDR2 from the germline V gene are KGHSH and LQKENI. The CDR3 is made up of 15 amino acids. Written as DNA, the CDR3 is TGTGCCAGCTCGAACCACGACCAGGGGGTCCACGAGCAGTACTTC. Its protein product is CASSNHDQGVHEQYF. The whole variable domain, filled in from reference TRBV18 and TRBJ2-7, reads NAGVMQNPRHLVRRRGQEARLRCSPMKGHSHVYWYRQLPEEGLKFMVYLQKENIIDESGMPKERFSAEFPKEGPSILRIQQVVRGDSAAYFCASSNHDQGVHEQYFGPGTRLTVT.